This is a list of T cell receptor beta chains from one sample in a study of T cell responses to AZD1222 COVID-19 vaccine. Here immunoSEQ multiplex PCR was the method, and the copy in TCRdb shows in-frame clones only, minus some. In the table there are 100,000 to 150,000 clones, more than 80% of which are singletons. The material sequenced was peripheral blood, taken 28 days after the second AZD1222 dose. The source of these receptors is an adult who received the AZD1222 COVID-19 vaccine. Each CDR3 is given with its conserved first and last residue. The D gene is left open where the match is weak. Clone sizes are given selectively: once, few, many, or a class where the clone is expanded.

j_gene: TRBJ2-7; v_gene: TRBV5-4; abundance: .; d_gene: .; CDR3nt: TGTGCCAGCAGCCAGGACGGGCTCTACGAGCAGTACTTC; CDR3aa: CASSQDGLYEQYF
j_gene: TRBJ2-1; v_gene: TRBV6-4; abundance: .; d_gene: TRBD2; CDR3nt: TGTGCCAGCAGTGACTCGGGGGGGGGACGATACAATGAGCAGTTCTTC; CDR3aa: CASSDSGGGRYNEQFF
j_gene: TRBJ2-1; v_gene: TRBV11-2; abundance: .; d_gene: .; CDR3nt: TGTGCCAGCAGCTTAGGGCCAAAGGAGCAGTTCTTC; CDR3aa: CASSLGPKEQFF
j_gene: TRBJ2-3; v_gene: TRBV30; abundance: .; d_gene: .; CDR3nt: TGTGCCTGGAACGTAGGGAAGACAGATACGCAGTATTTT; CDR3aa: CAWNVGKTDTQYF
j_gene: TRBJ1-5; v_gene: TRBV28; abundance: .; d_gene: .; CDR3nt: TGTGCCAGCAGCAAGGACCCCCGGAACTTCAATCAGCCCCAGCATTTT; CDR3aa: CASSKDPRNFNQPQHF
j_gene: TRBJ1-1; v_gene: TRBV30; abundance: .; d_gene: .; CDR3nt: TGTGCCTGGAGGGTTCAGGGGACGAACACTGAAGCTTTCTTT; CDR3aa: CAWRVQGTNTEAFF
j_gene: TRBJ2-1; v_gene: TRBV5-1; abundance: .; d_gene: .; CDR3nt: TGCGCCAGCAGACCTACACGGTCCTCCTACAATGAGCAGTTCTTC; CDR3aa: CASRPTRSSYNEQFF
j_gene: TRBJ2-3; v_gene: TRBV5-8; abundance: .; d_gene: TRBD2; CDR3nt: TGTGCCAGCAGCTCCTCCGGGACTAGCGGGGGGGCCTCAGATACGCAGTATTTT; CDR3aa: CASSSSGTSGGASDTQYF
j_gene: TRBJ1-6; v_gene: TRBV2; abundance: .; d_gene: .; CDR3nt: TGTGCCAGCAGATCTGAGGACTCACCCCTCCACTTT; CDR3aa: CASRSEDSPLHF
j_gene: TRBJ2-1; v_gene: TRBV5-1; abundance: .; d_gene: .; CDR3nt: TGCGCCAGCAGAGCGGGCGGGGTAGTCAATGAGCAGTTCTTC; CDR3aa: CASRAGGVVNEQFF
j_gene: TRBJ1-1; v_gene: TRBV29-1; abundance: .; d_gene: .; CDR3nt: TGCAGCGTTGTATATAGGGAAGAAGCTTTCTTT; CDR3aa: CSVVYREEAFF
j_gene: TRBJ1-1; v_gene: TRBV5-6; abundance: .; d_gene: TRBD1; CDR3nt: TGTGCCAGCAGCTCCGCCGGGACAGGGGACACTGAAGCTTTCTTT; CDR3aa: CASSSAGTGDTEAFF
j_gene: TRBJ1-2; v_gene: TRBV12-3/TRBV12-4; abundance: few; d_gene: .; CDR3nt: TGTGCCAGCAGTTTGCGGGCTTATGGCTACACCTTC; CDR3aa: CASSLRAYGYTF
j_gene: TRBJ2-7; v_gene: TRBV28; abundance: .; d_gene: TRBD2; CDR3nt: TGTGCCAGCAATCCCGGGGGGAACCCATCCTACGAGCAGTACTTC; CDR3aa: CASNPGGNPSYEQYF
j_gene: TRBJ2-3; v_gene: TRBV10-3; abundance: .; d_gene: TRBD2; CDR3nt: TGTGCCATCAGTGACACTCAGCGGGGGCGTAATACGCAGTATTTT; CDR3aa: CAISDTQRGRNTQYF
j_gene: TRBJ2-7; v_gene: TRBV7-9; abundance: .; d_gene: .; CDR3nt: TGTGCCAGCAGCCGACAGGTGAGCTACGAGCAGTACTTC; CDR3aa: CASSRQVSYEQYF
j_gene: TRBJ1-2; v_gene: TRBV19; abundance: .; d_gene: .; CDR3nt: TGTGCCAGTAGAAAGGGACAAAACTATGGCTACACCTTC; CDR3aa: CASRKGQNYGYTF
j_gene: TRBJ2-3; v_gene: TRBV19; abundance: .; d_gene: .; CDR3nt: TGTGCCAGTAGTCTAGGGACCCCCTCGGATACGCAGTATTTT; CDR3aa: CASSLGTPSDTQYF
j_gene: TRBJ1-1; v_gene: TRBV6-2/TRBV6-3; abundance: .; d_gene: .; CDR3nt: TGTGCCAGCAGCCTTAGTAACACTGAAGCTTTCTTT; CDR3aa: CASSLSNTEAFF
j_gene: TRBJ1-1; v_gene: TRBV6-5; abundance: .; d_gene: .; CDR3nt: TGTGCCAGCAGTTCTCTGGCAGGGGTGGCTGAAGCTTTCTTT; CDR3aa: CASSSLAGVAEAFF
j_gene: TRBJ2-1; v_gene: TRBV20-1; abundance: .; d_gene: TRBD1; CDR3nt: TGCAGTGCTAGTCCTCGAGGACAGGGATACGGAGAGCAGTTCTTC; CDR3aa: CSASPRGQGYGEQFF
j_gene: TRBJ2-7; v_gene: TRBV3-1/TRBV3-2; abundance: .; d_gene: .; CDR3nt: TGTGCCAGCAGCCAAGATACGTACGAGCAGTACTTC; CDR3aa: CASSQDTYEQYF
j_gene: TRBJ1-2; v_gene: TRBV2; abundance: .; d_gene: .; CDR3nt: TGTGCCAGACAGGACTATGGCTACACCTTC; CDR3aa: CARQDYGYTF
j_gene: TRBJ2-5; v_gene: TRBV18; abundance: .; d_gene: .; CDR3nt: TGTGCCAGCTCACCACTCGGGGGTGGCGGAGAGACCCAGTACTTC; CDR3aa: CASSPLGGGGETQYF
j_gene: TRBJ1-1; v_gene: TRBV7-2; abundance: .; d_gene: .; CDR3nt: TGTGCCAGCAGCCTCACCCGCGGAGGGGACACTGAAGCTTTCTTT; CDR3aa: CASSLTRGGDTEAFF
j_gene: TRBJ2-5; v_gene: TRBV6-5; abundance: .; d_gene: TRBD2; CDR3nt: TGTGCCAGCAGTCCCCACGGGACTAGCGGAGAGACCCAGTACTTC; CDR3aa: CASSPHGTSGETQYF
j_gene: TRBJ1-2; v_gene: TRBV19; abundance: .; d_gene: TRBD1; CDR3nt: TGTGCCAGTAGTCTATCACCCGGACAGGGGAACTATGGCTACACCTTC; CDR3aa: CASSLSPGQGNYGYTF
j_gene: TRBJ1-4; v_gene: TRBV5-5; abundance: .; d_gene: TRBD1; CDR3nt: TGTGCCAGCAGCCCCGGGACAGGGGTGGTGGTTAATGAAAAACTGTTTTTT; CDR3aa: CASSPGTGVVVNEKLFF
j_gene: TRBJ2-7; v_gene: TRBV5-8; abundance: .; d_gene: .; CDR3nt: TGTGCCAGCTCCCACAGGCGCCCCTACGAGCAGTACTTC; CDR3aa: CASSHRRPYEQYF
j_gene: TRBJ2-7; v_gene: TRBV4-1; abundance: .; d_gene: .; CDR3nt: TGCGCCAGCAGCCGCTCACAAGTTATCTCCTACGAGCAGTACTTC; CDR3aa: CASSRSQVISYEQYF
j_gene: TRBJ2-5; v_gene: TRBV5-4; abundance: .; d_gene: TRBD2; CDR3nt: TGTGCCAGCAGCGACATAGCGGGGGAGGAGACCCAGTACTTC; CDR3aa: CASSDIAGEETQYF
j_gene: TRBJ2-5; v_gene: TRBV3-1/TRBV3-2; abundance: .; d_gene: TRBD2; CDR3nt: TGTGCCAGCAGCCAAGCAGATAGCGGGGGGGCTCGTGGGACCCAGTACTTC; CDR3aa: CASSQADSGGARGTQYF
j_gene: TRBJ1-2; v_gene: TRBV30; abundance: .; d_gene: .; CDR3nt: TGTGCCTGGACCTCAAGGGGAGGGGGCTACACCTTC; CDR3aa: CAWTSRGGGYTF
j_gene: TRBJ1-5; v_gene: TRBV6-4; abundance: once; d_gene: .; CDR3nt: TGTGCCAGCAGTGACCTGTATAGCAATCAGCCCCAGCATTTT; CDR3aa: CASSDLYSNQPQHF
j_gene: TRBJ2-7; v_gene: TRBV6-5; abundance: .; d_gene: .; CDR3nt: TGTGCCAGCAGTTCCCATGGGGGTGAGTACGAGCAGTACTTC; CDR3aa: CASSSHGGEYEQYF
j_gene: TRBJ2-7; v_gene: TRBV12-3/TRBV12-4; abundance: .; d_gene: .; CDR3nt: TGTGCCAGCAGTCTGTACGAGCAGTACTTC; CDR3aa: CASSLYEQYF